Below are 27 T cell receptor beta chains sequenced from a single sample in a study of shared clonotypes between healthy human individuals. Data came from immunoSEQ multiplex PCR; TCRdb stores just in-frame clones and leaves some out. The sample shows around 2,000,000 clones, over 85% of them seen only once. CD8 cells classed as naive were CD45RO-negative and positively selected for CCR7, excluding terminally differentiated effector memory CD45RA+ cells. Sequenced: naive CD8+ T cells sorted from blood. The receptors stem from a man younger than 35 in good health.

The V and J genes are TRBV6-6 and TRBJ1-2, with D maybe TRBD1 (5 bases). The V and J ends lost 2 bases and 8 bases respectively, with 12 bases between them. Germline V gene lookup returns CDR1 MNHNY and CDR2 SVGAGI (reference sequence). The CDR3 is made up of 13 amino acids. The DNA of the CDR3 is TGTGCCAGCAGTTACGAGGGGCTGGGGGGCTACACCTTC. Its translation is CASSYEGLGGYTF.

This clone appeared once. Additional DNA sequences in this sample encode the identical CDR3. This chain connects TRBV4-1 to TRBJ1-1; 9 bases match TRBD1. Germline V CDR1 and CDR2: MGHRA, YSYEKL. V was pared by 4 bases and J by 5 bases, with 8 bases of the junction left unmatched. This CDR3 is built from 15 residues. Here the CDR3 reads CASSPRTGENTEAFF. CDR3 DNA: TGCGCCAGCAGCCCTAGGACAGGGGAGAATACTGAAGCTTTCTTT.

This sequence joins TRBV7-9 and TRBJ2-1, with D tentatively TRBD1 or TRBD2 (6 bases each). Germline V lookup: CDR1 SEHNR, CDR2 FQNEAQ (reference sequence). CDR3 size: 16 residues. V shed 4 bases and J shed 5 bases, with 18 bases lying between them. CDR3 loop: CASSSPGALVNNEQFF. The CDR3 DNA reads as TGTGCCAGCAGCTCCCCGGGGGCGTTAGTCAACAATGAGCAGTTCTTC.

Details on this clone: Other DNA sequences in this specimen translate into the identical CDR3. The chain uses TRBV19 and TRBJ2-7; TRBD2 might be the D (5 bases). Germline V lookup: CDR1 LNHDA, CDR2 SQIVND (reference sequence). The length of the CDR3 is 14 residues. Trimming shortened V by 2 bases and J by 0 bases, and 8 bases separated the two germline ends. CDR3 sequence reads: CASSISGSSYEQYF. For the CDR3, the DNA is TGTGCCAGTAGTATATCTGGGAGCTCCTACGAGCAGTACTTC.

The chain joins TRBV25-1 to TRBJ2-1; TRBD2 matches 7 bases. CDR1 MGHDK and CDR2 SYGVNS come from the germline V gene. This CDR3 has 14 amino acids. Trimming took 4 bases from V and 4 from J; bases not matched to a gene: 4. The CDR3, as DNA: TGTGCCAGCAGTGCACTAGCGCCTTACAATGAGCAGTTCTTC. Residues: CASSALAPYNEQFF.

The sample holds one count of this clone. The chain has TRBV7-9 and TRBJ1-1; possible D gene TRBD1, 5 bases. CDR1 SEHNR and CDR2 FQNEAQ come from the germline V gene (reference sequence). This CDR3 has 16 residues. Between the trimmed V and J ends, which lost 0 bases and 0 bases, there was a span of 11 bases. The CDR3 spells CASSLAMRGLNTEAFF. DNA for the CDR3: TGTGCCAGCAGCTTAGCGATGAGGGGCTTGAACACTGAAGCTTTCTTT.

V usage is TRBV27 and J usage is TRBJ1-3; D might be TRBD1 (6 bases). This CDR3 is built from 15 residues. Germline V CDR1 and CDR2: MNHEY, SMNVEV (reference sequence). The ends were cut back, 7 bases at V and 0 bases at J, with 13 bases in the middle. The CDR3 DNA follows: TGTGCCAGCATCTCCGGGGACACCTCTGGAAACACCATATATTTT. It codes for CASISGDTSGNTIYF.

This CDR3 is CASSALDRGPYEQYF. The DNA for the CDR3 is TGTGCCAGCAGTGCCCTGGACAGGGGCCCCTACGAGCAGTACTTC. V gene TRBV6-1 combines with J gene TRBJ2-7; 9 nucleotides agree with TRBD1. The ends lost 4 bases at V and 2 bases at J; junction bases unmatched: 6. CDR3 length: 15 residues. Germline values: CDR1 MNHNS, CDR2 SASEGT.

The chain recombines TRBV11-2 with TRBJ2-7, with no clear D. Trimming stripped 0 bases from V and 1 base from J, with 13 bases between. CDR1 is SGHAT, CDR2 FQNNGV, per germline. This CDR3 is 16 amino acids long. CDR3 bases: TGTGCCAGCAGCTTAGATCACCGGGCTTCATCCTACGAGCAGTACTTC. This codes for CASSLDHRASSYEQYF.

The chain uses TRBV6-5 and TRBJ1-1; no firm D call. With 0 bases removed from V and 0 bases from J, the gap between germline ends came to 11 bases. The CDR3 has 16 amino acids. Germline loops: CDR1 MNHEY, CDR2 SVGAGI. The CDR3, as DNA: TGTGCCAGCAGTTACTCGGAGGAATCCATGAACACTGAAGCTTTCTTT. Amino acid sequence: CASSYSEESMNTEAFF.

This rearrangement joins TRBV27 to TRBJ2-2; 8 bases line up with TRBD1. V lost 5 bases, J lost 7 bases, and 3 bases stayed unmatched. Germline V lookup: CDR1 MNHEY, CDR2 SMNVEV (reference sequence). The CDR3 runs to 13 residues. The CDR3 DNA reads as TGTGCCAGCAGTAGGACAGGGATCGGGGAGCTGTTTTTT. Amino acids: CASSRTGIGELFF.

This chain connects TRBV2 to TRBJ2-2; D remains ambiguous. The CDR3 covers 15 residues. The V end was cut by 0 bases, the J end by 1 base, with 6 bases between. Per germline, CDR1 SNHLY and CDR2 FYNNEI. The CDR3 sequence is CASSEALGNTGELFF. As DNA, the CDR3 is TGTGCCAGCAGTGAAGCGTTAGGGAACACCGGGGAGCTGTTTTTT.

V usage is TRBV28 and J usage is TRBJ2-7; D is uncertain. Trimming left V 3 bases short and J 0 bases short, with 9 bases between. Germline CDR1 is MDHEN and CDR2 is SYDVKM. This CDR3 spans 14 amino acids. The CDR3 spells CASSLTLSSYEQYF. The CDR3 nucleotides read TGTGCCAGCAGTTTGACCTTGAGCTCCTACGAGCAGTACTTC.

This sequence joins TRBV30 and TRBJ2-3, with 12 bases fitting TRBD2. Per germline, CDR1 GTSNPN and CDR2 SVGIG (reference sequence). CDR3 length equals 17 residues. The ends lost 4 bases at V and 1 base at J; junction bases unmatched: 9. The CDR3 DNA reads as TGTGCCTGGACTACTGGGTCTAGCGGGAGGGGCACAGATACGCAGTATTTT. This codes for CAWTTGSSGRGTDTQYF.

The rearrangement joins TRBV2 to TRBJ2-6; D is unresolved. The CDR3 has 15 amino acids. Germline V gives CDR1 SNHLY, CDR2 FYNNEI. Trimming stripped 8 bases from V and 4 bases from J, with 15 bases between. CDR3 coding DNA: TGTGCCAGCGGTGTCCCCCTTGGGGGGGCCAACGTCCTGACTTTC. It codes for CASGVPLGGANVLTF.

This sequence joins TRBV7-8 and TRBJ1-1, with D unclear. Germline CDR1 reads SGHVS; CDR2 reads FQNEAQ. Trimming stripped 4 bases from V and 5 bases from J, with 14 bases between. This CDR3 is built from 14 residues. In DNA form, the CDR3 reads TGTGCCAGCAGCTCTGTCCCGGAGGATACTGAAGCTTTCTTT. It yields the protein CASSSVPEDTEAFF.

V is TRBV6-1 and J is TRBJ1-4; 8 bases align to TRBD1. Germline CDR1 is MNHNS and CDR2 is SASEGT. V lost 6 bases, J lost 5 bases, and 8 bases stayed unmatched. There are 15 residues in the CDR3. CDR3 amino acids: CASSTRTGKNEKLFF. The CDR3 DNA is TGTGCCAGCAGCACCAGGACAGGGAAGAATGAAAAACTGTTTTTT.

The count of this clone is one. J is TRBJ2-1 and V is TRBV2, with D unclear. V lost 2 bases and J 6 bases, leaving 5 bases between the germline ends. This CDR3 comprises 12 residues. CDR1 is SNHLY, CDR2 FYNNEI, per germline. The CDR3 DNA reads as TGTGCCAGCAGTGAAAAGGCCAATGAGCAGTTCTTC. Its translation is CASSEKANEQFF.

The gene calls are TRBV2 and TRBJ2-5; D may be TRBD2 (5 bases). With 7 bases removed from V and 3 bases from J, the gap between germline ends came to 12 bases. This CDR3 is 13 amino acids long. Germline V lookup: CDR1 SNHLY, CDR2 FYNNEI. CDR3 in DNA: TGTGCCAGCACTCTTGTCGGGGAAGAGACCCAGTACTTC. Protein: CASTLVGEETQYF.

The CDR3 protein is CASSLYPGQGSTDTQYF. The CDR3 bases are TGCGCCAGCAGCTTGTACCCGGGACAGGGGAGCACAGATACGCAGTATTTT. The chain recombines TRBV5-1 with TRBJ2-3, with 10 bases fitting TRBD1. After removal of 1 base from V and 0 bases from J, the junction contained 5 bases not matched to a gene. Germline V lookup: CDR1 SGHRS, CDR2 YFSETQ. This CDR3 is 17 amino acids long.

The chain combines TRBV27 with TRBJ2-3; no firm D call. Germline V gene sequence: CDR1 MNHEY, CDR2 SMNVEV (reference sequence). V lost 4 bases, J lost 7 bases, and 24 bases lay in between. The CDR3 is 17 residues long. This CDR3 reads CASSSRLDSQPPYTQYF. In DNA, the CDR3 is TGTGCCAGCAGTTCTCGTCTTGACTCTCAACCTCCTTATACGCAGTATTTT.

This sequence joins TRBV2 and TRBJ2-7, with D hard to call. The CDR3 spans 15 residues. Trimming cost V 7 bases and J 1 base, with 17 bases left between them. CDR1 is SNHLY, CDR2 FYNNEI, per germline. CDR3: CASTPAGEASYEQYF. CDR3 in DNA: TGTGCCAGCACCCCCGCCGGAGAAGCGTCCTACGAGCAGTACTTC.

This clone was picked up one time. The V gene is TRBV9, the J gene TRBJ2-7; no firm D call. In germline, CDR1 is SGDLS, CDR2 YYNGEE. The CDR3 spans 13 residues. Trimming stripped 0 bases from V and 7 bases from J, with 11 bases between. The CDR3 sequence: CASSVAMGWEQYF. The CDR3 DNA follows: TGTGCCAGCAGCGTAGCTATGGGTTGGGAGCAGTACTTC.

The V call is TRBV27, the J call TRBJ2-7; D may be TRBD2 (6 bases). CDR1 MNHEY and CDR2 SMNVEV come from the germline V gene (reference sequence). The CDR3 loop spans 16 amino acids. Trimming removed 0 bases from V and 0 bases from J, with 12 bases in between. CDR3 bases: TGTGCCAGCAGTTTATCGATCGGGGGTTACTCCTACGAGCAGTACTTC. Protein sequence: CASSLSIGGYSYEQYF.

Here the CDR3 reads CASSWRVQETQYF. As DNA, the CDR3 is TGTGCCAGCAGTTGGCGGGTTCAAGAGACCCAGTACTTC. V is TRBV28 and J is TRBJ2-5; D may be TRBD2 (5 bases). CDR3 size: 13 residues. Germline V gene data show CDR1 as MDHEN and CDR2 as SYDVKM. V lost 4 bases and J lost 2, with 8 bases in between.

Regarding this clone: Different DNA sequences within this sample yield the same CDR3. The rearrangement joins TRBV11-2 to TRBJ2-1; a possible D gene is TRBD1 (6 bases). The germline V gene encodes CDR1 SGHAT and CDR2 FQNNGV. V lost 1 base, J lost 5 bases, and 12 bases lay in between. The CDR3 has 15 amino acids. The CDR3 sequence is CASSLGPGDNNEQFF. The CDR3 DNA is TGTGCCAGCAGCTTAGGCCCAGGGGACAACAATGAGCAGTTCTTC. The full variable domain, rest sourced from reference TRBV11-2 and TRBJ2-1, is EAGVAQSPRYKIIEKRQSVAFWCNPISGHATLYWYQQILGQGPKLLIQFQNNGVVDDSQLPKDRFSAERLKGVDSTLKIQPAKLEDSAVYLCASSLGPGDNNEQFFGPGTRLTVL.

V and J are TRBV9 and TRBJ1-5, with a weak D call TRBD1 (6 bases). The CDR3 has 15 amino acids. Germline CDR1 SGDLS, CDR2 YYNGEE. Trimming took 4 bases from V and 3 from J, leaving 14 bases between them. DNA of the CDR3: TGTGCCAGCAGCTCCGGGGGGGCGGACAATCAGCCCCAGCATTTT. Translating gives CASSSGGADNQPQHF.